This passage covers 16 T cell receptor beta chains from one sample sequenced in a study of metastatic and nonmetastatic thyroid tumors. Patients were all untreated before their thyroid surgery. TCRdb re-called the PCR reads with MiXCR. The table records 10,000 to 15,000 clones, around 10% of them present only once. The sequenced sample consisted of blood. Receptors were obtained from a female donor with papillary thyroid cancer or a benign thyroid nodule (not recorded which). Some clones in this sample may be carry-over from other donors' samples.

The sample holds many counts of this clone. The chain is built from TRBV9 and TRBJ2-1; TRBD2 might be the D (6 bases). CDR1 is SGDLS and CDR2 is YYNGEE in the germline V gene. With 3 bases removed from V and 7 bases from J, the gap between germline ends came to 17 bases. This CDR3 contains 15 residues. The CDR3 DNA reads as TGTGCCAGCAGCGAATGGACTACTGGGGAAAATGAGCAGTTCTTC. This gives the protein CASSEWTTGENEQFF. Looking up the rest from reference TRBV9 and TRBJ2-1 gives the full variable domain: DSGVTQTPKHLITATGQRVTLRCSPRSGDLSVYWYQQSLDQGLQFLIQYYNGEERAKGNILERFSAQQFPDLHSELNLSSLELGDSALYFCASSEWTTGENEQFFGPGTRLTVL.

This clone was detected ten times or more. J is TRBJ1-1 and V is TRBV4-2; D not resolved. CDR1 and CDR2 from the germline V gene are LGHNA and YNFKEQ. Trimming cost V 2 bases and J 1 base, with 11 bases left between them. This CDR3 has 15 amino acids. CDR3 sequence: CASSQIDRPNTEAFF. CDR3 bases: TGTGCCAGCAGCCAAATCGATCGACCGAACACTGAAGCTTTCTTT.

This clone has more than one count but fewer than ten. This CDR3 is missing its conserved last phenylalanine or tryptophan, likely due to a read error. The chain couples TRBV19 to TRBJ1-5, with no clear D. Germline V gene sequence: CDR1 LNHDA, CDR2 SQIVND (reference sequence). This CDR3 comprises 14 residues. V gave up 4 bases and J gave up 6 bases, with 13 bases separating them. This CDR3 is CASSKVGASQPQHC. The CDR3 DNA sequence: TGTGCCAGTAGTAAGGTCGGCGCGTCTCAGCCCCAGCATTGT.

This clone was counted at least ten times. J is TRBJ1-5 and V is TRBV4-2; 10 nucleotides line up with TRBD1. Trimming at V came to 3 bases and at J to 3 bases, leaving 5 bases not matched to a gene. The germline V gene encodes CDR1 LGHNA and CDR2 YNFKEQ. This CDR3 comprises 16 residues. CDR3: CASSQVGTGDNQPQHF. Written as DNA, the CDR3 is TGTGCCAGCAGCCAGGTGGGGACAGGGGACAATCAGCCCCAGCATTTT.

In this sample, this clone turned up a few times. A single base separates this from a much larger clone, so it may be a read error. CDR3 loop: CASSLETNQEAQYF. CDR3 in DNA: TGTGCCAGCAGCTTAGAAACAAACCAAGAGGCCCAGTACTTC. The chain has TRBV7-8 and TRBJ2-5; D is unclear. Germline CDR1 SGHVS, CDR2 FQNEAQ. This CDR3 is built from 14 residues.

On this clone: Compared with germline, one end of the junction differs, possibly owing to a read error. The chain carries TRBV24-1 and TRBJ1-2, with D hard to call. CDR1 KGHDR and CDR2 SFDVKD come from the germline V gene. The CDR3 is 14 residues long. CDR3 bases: TGTGACACCAGTGCTCGGACGGGTCACTATGGCTACACCTTC. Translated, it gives CDTSARTGHYGYTF.

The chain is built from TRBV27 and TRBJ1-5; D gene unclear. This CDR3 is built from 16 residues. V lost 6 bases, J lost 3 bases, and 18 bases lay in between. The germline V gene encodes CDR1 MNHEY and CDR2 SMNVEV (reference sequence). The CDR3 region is CASRGRDKGPNQPQHF. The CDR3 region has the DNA TGTGCCAGCAGAGGGCGCGACAAGGGCCCCAATCAGCCCCAGCATTTT.

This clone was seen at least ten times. Written as DNA, the CDR3 is TGTGCCAGCAGCCTGCGCGGGGGGCGCAACACTGAAGCTTTCTTT. It specifies CASSLRGGRNTEAFF. The V call is TRBV3-1, the J call TRBJ1-1; tentatively, D is TRBD1 (6 bases). Germline CDR1 and CDR2: LGHDT and YNNKEL (reference sequence). Trimming shortened V by 4 bases and J by 2 bases, and 14 bases separated the two germline ends. The CDR3 length is 15 residues.

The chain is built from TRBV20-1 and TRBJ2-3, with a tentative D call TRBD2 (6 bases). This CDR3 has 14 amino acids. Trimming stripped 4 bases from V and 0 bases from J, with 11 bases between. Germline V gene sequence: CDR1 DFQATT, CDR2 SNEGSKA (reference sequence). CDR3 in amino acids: CSATSGSSTDTQYF. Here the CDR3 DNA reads TGCAGTGCTACCAGCGGGTCGAGCACAGATACGCAGTATTTT.

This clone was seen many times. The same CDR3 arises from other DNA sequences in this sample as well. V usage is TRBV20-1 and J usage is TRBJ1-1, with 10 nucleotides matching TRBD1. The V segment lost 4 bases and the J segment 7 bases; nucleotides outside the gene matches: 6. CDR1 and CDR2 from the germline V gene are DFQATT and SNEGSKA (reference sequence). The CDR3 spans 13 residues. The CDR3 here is CSATQDRGVEAFF. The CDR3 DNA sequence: TGCAGTGCTACCCAGGACAGGGGGGTTGAAGCTTTCTTT.

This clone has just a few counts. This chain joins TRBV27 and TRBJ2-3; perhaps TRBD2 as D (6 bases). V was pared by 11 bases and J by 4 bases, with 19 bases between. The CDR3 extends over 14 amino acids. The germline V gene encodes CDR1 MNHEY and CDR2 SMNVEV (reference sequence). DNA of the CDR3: TGTGCCCGCCTAAAAGCGGGTTCACCAGATACGCAGTATTTT. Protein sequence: CARLKAGSPDTQYF.

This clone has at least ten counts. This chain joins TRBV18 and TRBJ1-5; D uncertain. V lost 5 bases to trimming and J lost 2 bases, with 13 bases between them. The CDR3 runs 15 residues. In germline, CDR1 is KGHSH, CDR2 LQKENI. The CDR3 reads CASSSLGQGNQPQHF. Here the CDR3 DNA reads TGTGCCAGCTCATCCCTGGGCCAGGGCAATCAGCCCCAGCATTTT.

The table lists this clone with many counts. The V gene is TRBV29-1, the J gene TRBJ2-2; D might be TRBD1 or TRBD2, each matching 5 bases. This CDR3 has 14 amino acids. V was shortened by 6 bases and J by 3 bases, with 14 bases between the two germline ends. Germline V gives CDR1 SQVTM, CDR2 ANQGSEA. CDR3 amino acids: CSVSGTSDTGELFF. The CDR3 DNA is TGCAGCGTATCAGGGACCTCGGACACCGGGGAGCTGTTTTTT.

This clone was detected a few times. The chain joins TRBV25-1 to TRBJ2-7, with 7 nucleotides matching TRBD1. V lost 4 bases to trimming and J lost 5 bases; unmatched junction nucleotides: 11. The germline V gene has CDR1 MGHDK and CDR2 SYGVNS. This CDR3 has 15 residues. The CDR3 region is CASSVGDSPTDEQYF. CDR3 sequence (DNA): TGTGCCAGCAGTGTAGGGGACAGCCCTACAGACGAGCAGTACTTC.

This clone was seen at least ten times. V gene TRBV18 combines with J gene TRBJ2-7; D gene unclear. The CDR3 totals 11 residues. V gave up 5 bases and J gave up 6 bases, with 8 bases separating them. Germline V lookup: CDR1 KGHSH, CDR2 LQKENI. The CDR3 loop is CASSTISEQYF. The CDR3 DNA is TGTGCCAGCTCAACCATAAGCGAGCAGTACTTC.

CDR3 nucleotides: TGTGCCAGCAGTCAAGCGGGAGGCCACACAGATACGCAGTATTTT. It codes for CASSQAGGHTDTQYF. V is TRBV28 and J is TRBJ2-3; 9 bases match TRBD2. Per germline, CDR1 MDHEN and CDR2 SYDVKM. The CDR3 loop spans 15 amino acids. Germline trimming cut 5 bases from V and 2 bases from J; bases unmatched to any gene: 5.